Listed below are T cell receptor beta chains from one sample, sequenced in a study of identical twins. TCRdb used MiXCR to reprocess the 5' RACE reads, holding one entry per CDR3 protein. The profile shows hundreds of thousands of distinct CDR3 sequences, 7.5% to 9.5% of them singletons. These data also formed part of another study, on yellow fever vaccine responses in identical twins.

Sequencing was performed on CD8+ T cells sorted from blood. The receptors stem from a woman between 18 and 29 years old in good health. Each CDR3 is given with its conserved first and last residue. The D gene is left open where the match is weak. Expanded clones are given a class, and other clones once, few, many or no size at all.

>20|TRBJ2-7|many|TRBV12-3/TRBV12-4|.
TGTGCCAGCAGTTCAACCCAGTCCGGAGAAACTATATTAAGCTCCTACGAGCAGTACTTC
CASSSTQSGETILSSYEQYF
>14|TRBJ2-3|many|TRBV7-8|.
TGTGCCAGCGCCTCGCACCCTAGCACAGATACGCAGTATTTT
CASASHPSTDTQYF
>14|TRBJ1-2|few|TRBV4-2|TRBD1
TGTGCCAGCAGCCTCGGACAGGGGCACTATGGCTACACCTTC
CASSLGQGHYGYTF
>18|TRBJ2-1|few|TRBV5-1|TRBD2
TGCGCCAGCAGCTTGAGGACTAGCGGGAGCTACTCCTACAATGAGCAGTTCTTC
CASSLRTSGSYSYNEQFF
>12|TRBJ2-1|many|TRBV4-3|TRBD2
TGCGCCAGCAGCCGACTAGCACATGAGCAGTTCTTC
CASSRLAHEQFF
>14|TRBJ2-5|few|TRBV6-2/TRBV6-3|.
TGTGCCAGCAGTTACGACACCCTCCAAGAGACCCAGTACTTC
CASSYDTLQETQYF
>15|TRBJ2-7|many|TRBV12-5|TRBD2
TGTGCTAGTGGTTCCGGACTAGCGGGAGTCTACGAGCAGTACTTC
CASGSGLAGVYEQYF
>18|TRBJ1-5|.|TRBV15|.
TGTGCCACCAGCCGCCAGGTGGGCGAGGCTTATAGCAATCAGCCCCAGCATTTT
CATSRQVGEAYSNQPQHF
>19|TRBJ2-2|many|TRBV6-2/TRBV6-3|TRBD1
TGTGCCAGCAGTTACTCCGAACAGGGGGGAGCGCCCAACACCGGGGAGCTGTTTTTT
CASSYSEQGGAPNTGELFF
>16|TRBJ2-1|few|TRBV11-2|.
TGTGCCAGCAGCCCACATACGGCAGGGAGTTACAATGAGCAGTTCTTC
CASSPHTAGSYNEQFF
>19|TRBJ2-7|.|TRBV12-3/TRBV12-4|TRBD1
TGTGCCAGCAGCCCCTCGCTAACTAGACAGGGGGAGAGTCCCTACGAGCAGTACTTC
CASSPSLTRQGESPYEQYF
>12|TRBJ2-1|.|TRBV24-1|TRBD2
TGTGCCACCAGGGGAGGGCCGAATGAGCAGTTCTTC
CATRGGPNEQFF